The next 6 T cell receptor beta chains were all read from a single sample in a study of T cell changes during pregnancy in multiple sclerosis. The method was immunoSEQ multiplex PCR; TCRdb's version includes in-frame clones alone and lacks a portion of them. The data contain under 70,000 clones, 90% to 95% of them singletons. The material was peripheral blood, obtained in the third trimester of pregnancy. The receptor source for this set is a female donor in good health, enrolled as a control in a pregnancy study.

The genes are TRBV10-3 and TRBJ2-7; the match to TRBD1 covers 7 bases. The V and J ends lost 3 bases and 6 bases, in that order; junction bases with no gene match: 8. Germline lookup yields CDR1 ENHRY and CDR2 SYGVKD. This CDR3 contains 14 residues. CDR3 amino acids: CAISDYAGGGEQYF. The CDR3 nucleotides are TGTGCCATCAGTGATTATGCAGGGGGTGGCGAGCAGTACTTC.

This clone was recorded once. The chain links TRBV4-2 to TRBJ2-1; TRBD1 aligns across 9 bases. V shed 2 bases, J shed 8 bases, and the junction held 10 bases outside the gene matches. CDR3 length: 16 amino acids. The germline CDR1 and CDR2 sequences are LGHNA and YNFKEQ. DNA for the CDR3: TGTGCCAGCAGCCAAATTCCGGGACAGGGTTCCGATGAGCAGTTCTTC. Translated, it gives CASSQIPGQGSDEQFF.

The chain has TRBV30 and TRBJ1-4, with TRBD1 matching over 8 bases. The CDR3 loop spans 13 amino acids. The V and J ends lost 2 bases and 16 bases, in that order; junction bases with no gene match: 12. The germline V gene has CDR1 GTSNPN and CDR2 SVGIG (reference sequence). The CDR3: CAWSLSQGAGEFF. The DNA for the CDR3 is TGTGCCTGGAGTCTTAGTCAGGGGGCCGGCGAGTTTTTT. The variable domain in full, with the rest retrieved from reference TRBV30 and TRBJ1-4, is SQTIHQWPATLVQPVGSPLSLECTVEGTSNPNLYWYRQAAGRGLQLLFYSVGIGQISSEVPQNLSASRPQDRQFILSSKKLLLSDSGFYLCAWSLSQGAGEFFGSGTQLSVL.

The J gene is TRBJ1-2, the V gene TRBV6-4; TRBD1 agrees at 7 bases. V lost 3 bases and J lost 4; bases outside the gene matches: 5. The germline V gene encodes CDR1 MRHNA and CDR2 SNTAGT. This CDR3 comprises 14 residues. CDR3 loop: CASSDWDRPYGYTF. DNA for the CDR3: TGTGCCAGCAGTGATTGGGACAGACCCTATGGCTACACCTTC.

This rearrangement joins TRBV5-1 to TRBJ2-3, with TRBD2 identical over 10 bases. Trimming cost V 3 bases and J 5 bases; bases outside gene matches: 6. The CDR3 contains 15 residues. Germline values: CDR1 SGHRS, CDR2 YFSETQ. The CDR3 loop reads CASSYLAGAVDTQYF. The CDR3 DNA reads as TGCGCCAGCAGCTATCTAGCGGGGGCGGTAGATACGCAGTATTTT.

The V and J genes are TRBV6-1 and TRBJ1-2, with D unresolved. CDR3 length equals 16 residues. CDR1 is MNHNS, CDR2 SASEGT, per germline. The V and J ends lost 1 base and 4 bases respectively, with 16 bases between them. The CDR3 here is CASSEDPDWAGYGYTF. In DNA, the CDR3 is TGTGCCAGCAGTGAAGATCCGGACTGGGCTGGCTATGGCTACACCTTC.